The 26 T cell receptor beta chains below come from one sample, sequenced in a study of immune cell composition in non-small cell lung cancer. Normal lung was taken at the farthest possible site, at least 3 cm from tumour. Libraries were prepared by immunoSEQ multiplex PCR; TCRdb keeps only in-frame clonotypes and omits some of them. The data show about 3,100 clones, over 70% seen once. Sample: non-adjacent lung tissue. The receptors originated from a human donor with non-small cell lung cancer.

J is TRBJ1-4 and V is TRBV2; TRBD1 matches at 9 bases. The germline gives CDR1 SNHLY, CDR2 FYNNEI. The CDR3 is made up of 15 amino acids. Trimming at V came to 7 bases and at J to 8 bases, leaving 11 bases not matched to a gene. The CDR3 sequence is CASTPTTGGGEKLFF. CDR3 in DNA: TGTGCCAGCACCCCAACGACAGGGGGAGGGGAAAAACTGTTTTTT.

Only a few counts were recorded for this clone. V and J are TRBV9 and TRBJ1-1; maybe TRBD1 (6 bases). Germline lookup yields CDR1 SGDLS and CDR2 YYNGEE. The V end was cut by 0 bases, the J end by 1 base, with 13 bases between. CDR3 length: 16 residues. DNA for the CDR3: TGTGCCAGCAGCGTAGCTGTTCAGGGGACGAACACTGAAGCTTTCTTT. This gives the protein CASSVAVQGTNTEAFF.

This chain connects TRBV2 to TRBJ1-5; 8 positions agree with TRBD1. CDR1 is SNHLY, CDR2 FYNNEI, per germline. J lost 4 bases, V lost 7 bases, and 12 bases had no gene match. The CDR3 length is 16 residues. The CDR3 sequence is CASNQQGGQGNQPQHF. Here the CDR3 DNA reads TGTGCCAGCAATCAACAGGGGGGCCAGGGGAATCAGCCCCAGCATTTT.

The rearrangement joins TRBV10-2 to TRBJ1-5; a possible D gene is TRBD1 (5 bases). CDR3 size: 14 residues. Germline CDR1 WSHSY, CDR2 SAAADI. Trimming left V 2 bases short and J 7 bases short, with 12 bases between. For the CDR3, the DNA is TGCGCCAGCAGTGAGAGGCAGGGCGAGCAGCCCCAGCATTTT. Its protein product is CASSERQGEQPQHF.

This clone appeared a few times. The gene calls are TRBV6-1 and TRBJ2-7, with 7 positions matching TRBD1. V shed 11 bases and J 3 bases; nucleotides not matched to a gene: 13. This CDR3 contains 14 residues. CDR1 and CDR2 from the germline V gene are MNHNS and SASEGT. Here the CDR3 DNA reads TGTGCCTTGGGAGAGGGGACAGTAAACTACGAGCAGTACTTC. The encoded protein is CALGEGTVNYEQYF.

This chain connects TRBV11-2 to TRBJ2-7; TRBD2 matches at 8 bases. In germline, CDR1 is SGHAT, CDR2 FQNNGV. After removal of 5 bases from V and 3 bases from J, the junction contained 6 bases not matched to a gene. The CDR3 is 14 amino acids. CDR3: CASSVGLADYEQYF. DNA of the CDR3: TGTGCCAGCAGCGTTGGACTAGCAGACTACGAGCAGTACTTC.

J is TRBJ1-2 and V is TRBV6-5; 9 nucleotides agree with TRBD1. V lost 2 bases, J lost 7 bases, and 8 bases stayed unmatched. The CDR3 runs to 15 residues. Per the germline V gene, CDR1 is MNHEY and CDR2 is SVGAGI. CDR3 loop: CASSYDPGQGPGYTF. DNA of the CDR3: TGTGCCAGCAGTTACGACCCGGGACAGGGCCCTGGCTACACCTTC.

The V call is TRBV5-5, the J call TRBJ2-7; 16 bases match TRBD2. CDR1 SGHKS and CDR2 YYEKEE come from the germline V gene (reference sequence). This CDR3 is built from 17 residues. The V and J ends lost 4 bases and 5 bases, in that order; junction bases with no gene match: 9. The chain's CDR3 is CASSLGLAGGHINEQYF. CDR3 DNA sequence: TGTGCCAGCAGCCTGGGACTAGCGGGGGGGCATATCAACGAGCAGTACTTC.

The V and J genes are TRBV6-1 and TRBJ1-2; 12 positions match TRBD1. The V segment lost 4 bases and the J segment 6 bases; nucleotides outside the gene matches: 9. This CDR3 contains 16 residues. Per germline, CDR1 MNHNS and CDR2 SASEGT. The CDR3 region has the DNA TGTGCCAGCAGTGCCAACCTTGGGACAGGGGGCGATGGCTACACCTTC. Translation gives CASSANLGTGGDGYTF.

The sample holds one count of this clone. The gene calls are TRBV18 and TRBJ2-5, with a weak D call TRBD2 (5 bases). The CDR3 sequence is 13 residues long. Germline values: CDR1 KGHSH, CDR2 LQKENI. The V end lost 0 bases, the J end lost 5 bases, and 7 bases lay between the germline ends. The CDR3, as DNA: TGTGCCAGCTCACCACCCCGAGGGGAGACCCAGTACTTC. Encoded protein: CASSPPRGETQYF.

The gene calls are TRBV14 and TRBJ2-1; 10 positions match TRBD1. The CDR3 is 16 residues long. CDR1 and CDR2 (germline): SGHDN, FVKESK. Trimming cost V 2 bases and J 9 bases; bases outside gene matches: 10. In DNA form, the CDR3 reads TGTGCCAGCAGCCAAAAACCGGGACAGGGGTGGGGTGAGCAGTTCTTC. It codes for CASSQKPGQGWGEQFF.

The gene calls are TRBV11-3 and TRBJ1-3; TRBD1 matches 10 bases. Germline V gene data show CDR1 as SGHNT and CDR2 as YENEEA. The CDR3 spans 15 residues. Losses at the gene ends were 5 bases for V and 2 bases for J; bases not matched to a gene: 3. The CDR3 sequence: CASSPGQGPGNTIYF. The CDR3 nucleotides are TGTGCCAGCAGCCCGGGACAGGGGCCTGGAAACACCATATATTTT.

V gene TRBV7-9 combines with J gene TRBJ2-7, with D possibly TRBD1 on 6 matching bases. Germline V gene data show CDR1 as SEHNR and CDR2 as FQNEAQ (reference sequence). The CDR3 spans 14 residues. V gave up 5 bases and J gave up 3 bases, with 14 bases separating them. The chain's CDR3 is CASSLWDTLYEQYF. The CDR3 nucleotides are TGTGCCAGCAGCCTTTGGGACACACTCTACGAGCAGTACTTC.

Here the CDR3 reads CSVDYRNYGYTF. The DNA of the CDR3 is TGCAGCGTTGATTACAGGAACTATGGCTACACCTTC. The chain combines TRBV29-1 with TRBJ1-2; D is perhaps TRBD1 (5 bases). V shed 3 bases and J shed 2 bases, with 7 bases lying between them. Germline V CDR1 and CDR2: SQVTM, ANQGSEA. This CDR3 spans 12 amino acids.

This chain joins TRBV5-4 and TRBJ2-7, with 8 bases that match TRBD2. Germline V gene sequence: CDR1 SGHNT, CDR2 YYREEE (reference sequence). V shed 0 bases, J shed 7 bases, and the junction held 3 bases outside the gene matches. The CDR3 totals 13 residues. CDR3 amino acids: CASSLARGGEQYV. The CDR3 nucleotides are TGTGCCAGCAGCTTGGCCCGGGGGGGGGAGCAGTACGTC.

The V and J genes are TRBV6-5 and TRBJ2-7; 8 bases agree with TRBD1. Germline V gives CDR1 MNHEY, CDR2 SVGAGI. Trimming at V came to 8 bases and at J to 2 bases, leaving 11 bases not matched to a gene. The CDR3 spans 15 residues. The CDR3 loop is CASGPPGGDTYEQYV. In DNA, the CDR3 is TGTGCCAGCGGGCCGCCAGGGGGCGACACCTACGAGCAGTACGTC.

The rearrangement joins TRBV27 to TRBJ2-7; 7 bases line up with TRBD2. V lost 8 bases, J lost 2 bases, and 6 bases stayed unmatched. The CDR3 consists of 13 residues. Per the germline V gene, CDR1 is MNHEY and CDR2 is SMNVEV (reference sequence). CDR3 bases: TGTGCCAGCGACACTAGCGCCGCCTACGAGCAGTACGTC. Translation: CASDTSAAYEQYV.

The genes are TRBV27 and TRBJ1-1; 11 bases fit TRBD1. The CDR3 contains 15 residues. Looked up from germline, CDR1 is MNHEY and CDR2 is SMNVEV (reference sequence). Unmatched junction bases numbered 13, after V lost 8 bases and J lost 8 bases. The CDR3 sequence is CASLPPGQGVSEAFF. The CDR3 bases are TGTGCCAGCCTGCCCCCGGGACAGGGGGTGTCGGAAGCTTTCTTT.

The chain links TRBV7-2 to TRBJ2-5; D may be TRBD2 (7 bases). V was clipped by 1 base and J by 5 bases, with 14 bases between them. Germline V lookup: CDR1 SGHTA, CDR2 FQGNSA. The CDR3 covers 15 residues. CDR3 nucleotide sequence: TGTGCCAGCAGCTTAGTGTCCAGGGGAGGGGAGACCCAGTACTTC. Translated, it gives CASSLVSRGGETQYF.

This clone was seen just once. CDR3 region: CASGFAGGGGMYGYTF. CDR3 DNA: TGTGCTAGTGGTTTTGCAGGGGGAGGCGGAATGTATGGCTACACCTTC. The J gene is TRBJ1-2, the V gene TRBV12-5; the match to TRBD1 covers 7 bases. Trimming cost V 3 bases and J 5 bases; bases outside gene matches: 12. Germline V gene data show CDR1 as LGHNT and CDR2 as FRNRAP. This CDR3 is 16 amino acids long.

The V and J genes are TRBV13 and TRBJ2-5; 7 nucleotides align to TRBD1. The CDR3 totals 16 residues. Germline V gene lookup returns CDR1 PRHDT and CDR2 FYEKMQ (reference sequence). J gave up 5 bases and V 0 bases, and 9 bases lay outside the gene matches. The CDR3: CASSLGVGGVKETQYF. DNA of the CDR3: TGTGCCAGCAGCTTAGGTGTAGGGGGCGTAAAGGAGACCCAGTACTTC.

This rearrangement joins TRBV2 to TRBJ2-1; 8 nucleotides match TRBD1. The J segment lost 6 bases and the V segment lost 6 bases, leaving 10 bases of the junction unmatched. The germline CDR1 and CDR2 sequences are SNHLY and FYNNEI. This CDR3 is built from 15 residues. For the CDR3, the DNA is TGTGCCAGCAGCCCCGAGACAGGGGCGCTCAATGAGCAGTTCTTC. Translated: CASSPETGALNEQFF.

The V call is TRBV11-2, the J call TRBJ1-3; D remains ambiguous. This CDR3 spans 14 amino acids. Germline V CDR1 and CDR2: SGHAT, FQNNGV. Trimming took 5 bases from V and 9 from J, leaving 17 bases between them. This CDR3 is CASSPGRGSVTIYF. CDR3 bases: TGTGCCAGCAGCCCCGGTCGAGGGTCTGTCACCATATATTTT.

The chain carries TRBV5-1 and TRBJ2-6; 7 positions agree with TRBD1. V gave up 0 bases and J gave up 1 base; unmatched junction bases: 7. The CDR3 runs 18 residues. Germline CDR1 is SGHRS and CDR2 is YFSETQ. The CDR3 DNA sequence: TGCGCCAGCAGCTTGGAGGGACAGACTACATCTGGGGCCAACGTCCTGACTTTC. Translated: CASSLEGQTTSGANVLTF.

The chain uses TRBV11-3 and TRBJ2-1; the D is unclear. CDR3 length: 14 residues. The germline V gene has CDR1 SGHNT and CDR2 YENEEA. The V end lost 4 bases, the J end lost 2 bases, and 9 bases lay between the germline ends. The CDR3 sequence is CASSSRRAYNEQFF. CDR3 coding DNA: TGTGCCAGCAGCTCGCGACGGGCCTACAATGAGCAGTTCTTC.

The chain combines TRBV5-1 with TRBJ2-2; D may be TRBD2 (6 bases). The CDR3 runs 17 residues. V lost 4 bases and J lost 7, with 23 bases in between. Germline values: CDR1 SGHRS, CDR2 YFSETQ. CDR3 amino acids: CASSPHRGTLLRGELFF. DNA of the CDR3: TGCGCCAGCAGCCCTCATCGGGGGACTCTCTTACGCGGGGAGCTGTTTTTT. Full variable domain (rest looked up from reference TRBV5-1 and TRBJ2-2): KAGVTQTPRYLIKTRGQQVTLSCSPISGHRSVSWYQQTPGQGLQFLFEYFSETQRNKGNFPGRFSGRQFSNSRSEMNVSTLELGDSALYLCASSPHRGTLLRGELFFGEGSRLTVL.